Sequencing of this T cell receptor (beta chain) was carried out in a study of OX40 agonist ivuxolimab in advanced cancers. For the study at large: Males comprised around 80% of the group, whose mean age was around 62 years (range roughly 23 to 90). Three patients responded partially, comprising one with hepatocellular carcinoma and two with cutaneous melanoma. Regarding the study as a whole: By week 6 at 0.1 to 3.0 mg/kg, blood CD4+ and CD8+ T cells had expanded clonally.

This clone was seen only once. Its target is not known. The CDR3 sequence is 20 residues long. CDR1 and CDR2 from the germline V gene are SNHLY and FYNNEI. Trimming removed 8 bases from V and 1 base from J; junction bases left unmatched: 15. Data came from immunoSEQ multiplex PCR; TCRdb stores just in-frame clones and leaves some out. This table holds fewer than 100,000 clones, 89% found once. The chain employs TRBV2 and TRBJ2-3; 16 nucleotides align to TRBD2. The sequence derives from an adult with an advanced solid tumor such as melanoma, head and neck, liver or kidney cancer. The sample here was CD4+ or CD8+ T cells sorted from blood, taken in a trial of the OX40 agonist ivuxolimab. DNA of the CDR3: TGTGCCAGCGGCCCCCCGCCGGGACTAGCGGGGGGGCCGCGCACAGATACGCAGTATTTT. This codes for CASGPPPGLAGGPRTDTQYF.